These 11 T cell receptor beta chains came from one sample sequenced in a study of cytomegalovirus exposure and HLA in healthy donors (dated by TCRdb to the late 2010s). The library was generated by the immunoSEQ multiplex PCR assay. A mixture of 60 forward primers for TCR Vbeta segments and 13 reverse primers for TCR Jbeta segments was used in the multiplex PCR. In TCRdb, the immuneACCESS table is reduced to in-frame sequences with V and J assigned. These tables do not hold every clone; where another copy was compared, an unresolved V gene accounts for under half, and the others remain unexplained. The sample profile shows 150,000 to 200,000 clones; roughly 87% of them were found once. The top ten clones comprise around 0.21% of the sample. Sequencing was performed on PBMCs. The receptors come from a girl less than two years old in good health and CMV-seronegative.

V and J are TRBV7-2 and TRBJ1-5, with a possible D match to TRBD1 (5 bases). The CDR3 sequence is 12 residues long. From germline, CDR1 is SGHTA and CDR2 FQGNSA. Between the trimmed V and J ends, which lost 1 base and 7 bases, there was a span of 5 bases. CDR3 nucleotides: TGTGCCAGCAGCTTAGGGGGCCAGCCCCAGCATTTT. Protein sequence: CASSLGGQPQHF.

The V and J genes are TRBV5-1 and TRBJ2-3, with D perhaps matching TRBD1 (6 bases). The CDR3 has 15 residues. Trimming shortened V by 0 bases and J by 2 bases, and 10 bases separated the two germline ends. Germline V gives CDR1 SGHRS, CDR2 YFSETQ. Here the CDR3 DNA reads TGCGCCAGCAGCTTGGGAGGGGGAGACACAGATACGCAGTATTTT. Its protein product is CASSLGGGDTDTQYF.

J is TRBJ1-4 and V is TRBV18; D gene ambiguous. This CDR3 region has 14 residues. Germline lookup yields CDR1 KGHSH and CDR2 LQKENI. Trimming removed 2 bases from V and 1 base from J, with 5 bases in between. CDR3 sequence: CASSPVGTNEKLFF. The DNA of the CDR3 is TGTGCCAGCTCACCAGTCGGAACTAATGAAAAACTGTTTTTT.

The CDR3 loop reads CASSQVLAGGQYEQYF. The CDR3 nucleotides are TGCGCCAGCAGCCAAGTGCTAGCGGGGGGTCAATACGAGCAGTACTTC. The chain recombines TRBV4-1 with TRBJ2-7; 11 bases align to TRBD2. This CDR3 has 16 residues. CDR1 is MGHRA and CDR2 is YSYEKL in the germline V gene. V was pared by 1 base and J by 4 bases, with 6 bases of the junction left unmatched.

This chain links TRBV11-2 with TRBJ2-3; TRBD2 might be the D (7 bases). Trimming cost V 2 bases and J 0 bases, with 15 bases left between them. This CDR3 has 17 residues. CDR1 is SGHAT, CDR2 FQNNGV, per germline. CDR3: CASSLIGRGASTDTQYF. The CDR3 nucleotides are TGTGCCAGCAGCTTAATAGGTCGGGGGGCGAGCACAGATACGCAGTATTTT.

The CDR3 nucleotides are TGTGCCAGCAGCTTGGGACTAGCGGACAATGAGCAGTTCTTC. The encoded protein is CASSLGLADNEQFF. V usage is TRBV11-3 and J usage is TRBJ2-1; 11 bases are shared with TRBD2. The CDR3 has 14 amino acids. Germline trimming cut 3 bases from V and 5 bases from J; bases unmatched to any gene: 0. The germline V gene encodes CDR1 SGHNT and CDR2 YENEEA. Full variable domain (outside the CDR3, taken from reference TRBV11-3 and TRBJ2-1): EAGVVQSPRYKIIEKKQPVAFWCNPISGHNTLYWYLQNLGQGPELLIRYENEEAVDDSQLPKDRFSAERLKGVDSTLKIQPAELGDSAVYLCASSLGLADNEQFFGPGTRLTVL.

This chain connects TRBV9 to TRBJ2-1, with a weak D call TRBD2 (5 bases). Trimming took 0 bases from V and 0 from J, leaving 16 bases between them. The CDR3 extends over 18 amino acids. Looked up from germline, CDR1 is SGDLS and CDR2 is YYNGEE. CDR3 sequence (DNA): TGTGCCAGCAGCGTAGACCTGAGCGGACTGGGCTCCTACAATGAGCAGTTCTTC. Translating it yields CASSVDLSGLGSYNEQFF. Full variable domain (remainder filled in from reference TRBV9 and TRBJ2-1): DSGVTQTPKHLITATGQRVTLRCSPRSGDLSVYWYQQSLDQGLQFLIQYYNGEERAKGNILERFSAQQFPDLHSELNLSSLELGDSALYFCASSVDLSGLGSYNEQFFGPGTRLTVL.

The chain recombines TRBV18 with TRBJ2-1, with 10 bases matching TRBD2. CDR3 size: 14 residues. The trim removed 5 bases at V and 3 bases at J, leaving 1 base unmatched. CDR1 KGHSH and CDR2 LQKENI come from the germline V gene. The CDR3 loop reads CASSTSGVYNEQFF. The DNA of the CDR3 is TGTGCCAGCTCAACTAGCGGGGTCTACAATGAGCAGTTCTTC.

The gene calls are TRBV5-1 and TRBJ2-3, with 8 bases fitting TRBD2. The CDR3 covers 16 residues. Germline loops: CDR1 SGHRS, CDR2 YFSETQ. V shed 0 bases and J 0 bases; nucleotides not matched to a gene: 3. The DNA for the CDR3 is TGCGCCAGCAGCTTGGCGTCTAGCGGGAGCACAGATACGCAGTATTTT. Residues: CASSLASSGSTDTQYF.

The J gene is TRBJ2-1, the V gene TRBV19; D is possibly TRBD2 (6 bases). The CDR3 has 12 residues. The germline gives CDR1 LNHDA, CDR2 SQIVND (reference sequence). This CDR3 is CGPWGDYNEQFF. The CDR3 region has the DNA TGTGGCCCCTGGGGGGACTACAATGAGCAGTTCTTC.

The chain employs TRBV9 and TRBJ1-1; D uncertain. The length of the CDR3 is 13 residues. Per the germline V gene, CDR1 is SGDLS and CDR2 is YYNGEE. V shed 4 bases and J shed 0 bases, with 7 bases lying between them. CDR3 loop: CASSLNMNTEAFF. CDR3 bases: TGTGCCAGCAGCCTTAACATGAACACTGAAGCTTTCTTT.